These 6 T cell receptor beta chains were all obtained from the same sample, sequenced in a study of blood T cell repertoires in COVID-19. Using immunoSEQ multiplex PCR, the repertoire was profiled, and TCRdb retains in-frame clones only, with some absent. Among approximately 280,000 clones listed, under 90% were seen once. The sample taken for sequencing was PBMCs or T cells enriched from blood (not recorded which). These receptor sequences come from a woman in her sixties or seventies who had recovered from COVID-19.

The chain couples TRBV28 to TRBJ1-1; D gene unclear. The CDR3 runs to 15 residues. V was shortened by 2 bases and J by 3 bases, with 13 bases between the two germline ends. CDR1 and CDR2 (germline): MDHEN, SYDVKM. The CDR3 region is CASSLASIGDTEAFF. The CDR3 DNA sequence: TGTGCCAGCAGTTTAGCCTCAATCGGAGACACTGAAGCTTTCTTT.

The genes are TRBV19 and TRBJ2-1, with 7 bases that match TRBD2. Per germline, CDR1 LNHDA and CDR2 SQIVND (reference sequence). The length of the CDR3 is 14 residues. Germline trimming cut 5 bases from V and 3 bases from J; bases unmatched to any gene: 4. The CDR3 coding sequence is TGTGCCAGTAGTTCCGGGGGGTACTACAATGAGCAGTTCTTC. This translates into CASSSGGYYNEQFF.

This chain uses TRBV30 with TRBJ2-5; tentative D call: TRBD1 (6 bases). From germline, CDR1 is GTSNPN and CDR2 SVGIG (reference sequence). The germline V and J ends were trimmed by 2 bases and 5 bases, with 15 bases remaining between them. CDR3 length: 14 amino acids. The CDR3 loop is CAWSTQGLGETQYF. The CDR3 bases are TGTGCCTGGAGTACCCAGGGGCTGGGGGAGACCCAGTACTTC.

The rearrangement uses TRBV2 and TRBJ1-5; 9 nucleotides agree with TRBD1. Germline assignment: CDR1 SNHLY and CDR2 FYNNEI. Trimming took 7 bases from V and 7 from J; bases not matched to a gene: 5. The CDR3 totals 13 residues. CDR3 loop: CASMDRGEQPQHF. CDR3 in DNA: TGTGCCAGCATGGACAGGGGAGAACAGCCCCAGCATTTT.

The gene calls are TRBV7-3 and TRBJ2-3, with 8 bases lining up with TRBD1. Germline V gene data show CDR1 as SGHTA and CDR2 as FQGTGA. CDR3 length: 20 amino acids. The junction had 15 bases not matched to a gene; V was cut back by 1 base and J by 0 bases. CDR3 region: CASSLIGGTQGAISTDTQYF. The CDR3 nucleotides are TGTGCCAGCAGCTTAATTGGGGGCACCCAGGGGGCAATTAGCACAGATACGCAGTATTTT.

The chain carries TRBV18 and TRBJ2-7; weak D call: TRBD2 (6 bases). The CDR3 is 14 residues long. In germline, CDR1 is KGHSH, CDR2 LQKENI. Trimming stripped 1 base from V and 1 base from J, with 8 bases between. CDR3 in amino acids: CASSPLGTSYEQYF. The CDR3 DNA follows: TGTGCCAGCTCACCACTAGGGACTTCCTACGAGCAGTACTTC.